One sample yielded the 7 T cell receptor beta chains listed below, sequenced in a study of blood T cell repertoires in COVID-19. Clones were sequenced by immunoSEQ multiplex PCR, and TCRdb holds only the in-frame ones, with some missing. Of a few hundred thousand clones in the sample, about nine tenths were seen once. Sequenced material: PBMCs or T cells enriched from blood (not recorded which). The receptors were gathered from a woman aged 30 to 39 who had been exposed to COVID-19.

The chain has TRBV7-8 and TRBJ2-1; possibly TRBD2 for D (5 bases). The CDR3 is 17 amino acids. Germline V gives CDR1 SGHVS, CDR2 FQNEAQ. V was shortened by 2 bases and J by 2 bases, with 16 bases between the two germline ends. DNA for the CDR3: TGTGCCAGCAGCTTACCGTCGGCTAGCCTCCCCTACAATGAGCAGTTCTTC. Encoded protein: CASSLPSASLPYNEQFF.

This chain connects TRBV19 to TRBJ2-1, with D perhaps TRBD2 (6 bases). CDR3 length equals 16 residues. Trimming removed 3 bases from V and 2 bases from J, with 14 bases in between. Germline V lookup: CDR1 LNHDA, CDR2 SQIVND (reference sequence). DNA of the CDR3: TGTGCCAGTAGTATCGGGGGTATCACTACCTACAATGAGCAGTTCTTC. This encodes CASSIGGITTYNEQFF.

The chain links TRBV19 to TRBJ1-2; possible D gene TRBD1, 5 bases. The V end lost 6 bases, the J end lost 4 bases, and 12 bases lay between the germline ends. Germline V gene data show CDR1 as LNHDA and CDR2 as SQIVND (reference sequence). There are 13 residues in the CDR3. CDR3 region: CASSPRDSYGYTF. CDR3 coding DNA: TGTGCCAGTAGCCCCAGGGATAGCTATGGCTACACCTTC.

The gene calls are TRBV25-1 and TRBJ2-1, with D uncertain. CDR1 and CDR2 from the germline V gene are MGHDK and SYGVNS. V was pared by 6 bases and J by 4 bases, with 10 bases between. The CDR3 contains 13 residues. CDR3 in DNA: TGTGCCAGCAGCTATAAATCGTACAATGAGCAGTTCTTC. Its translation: CASSYKSYNEQFF.

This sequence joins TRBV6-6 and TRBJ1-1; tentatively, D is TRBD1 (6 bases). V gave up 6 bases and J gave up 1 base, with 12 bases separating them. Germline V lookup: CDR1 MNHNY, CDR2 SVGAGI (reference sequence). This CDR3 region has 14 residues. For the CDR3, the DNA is TGTGCCAGCAGACTGCCGGGACAGAACACTGAAGCTTTCTTT. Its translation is CASRLPGQNTEAFF.

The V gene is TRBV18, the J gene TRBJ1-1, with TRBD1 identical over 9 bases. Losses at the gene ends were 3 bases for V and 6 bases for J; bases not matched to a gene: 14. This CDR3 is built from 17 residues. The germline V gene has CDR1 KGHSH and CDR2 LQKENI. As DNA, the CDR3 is TGTGCCAGCTCACCGGACGTAACCGGGACAGGGATCTCTGAAGCTTTCTTT. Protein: CASSPDVTGTGISEAFF.

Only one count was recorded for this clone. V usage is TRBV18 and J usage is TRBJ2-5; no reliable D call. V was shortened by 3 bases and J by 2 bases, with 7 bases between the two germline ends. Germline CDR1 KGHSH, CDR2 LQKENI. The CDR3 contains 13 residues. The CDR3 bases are TGTGCCAGCTCACCCTCCGGGCAAGAGACCCAGTACTTC. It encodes CASSPSGQETQYF. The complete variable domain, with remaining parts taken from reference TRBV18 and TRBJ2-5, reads NAGVMQNPRHLVRRRGQEARLRCSPMKGHSHVYWYRQLPEEGLKFMVYLQKENIIDESGMPKERFSAEFPKEGPSILRIQQVVRGDSAAYFCASSPSGQETQYFGPGTRLLVL.